This T cell receptor beta chain was sequenced in a study of T cells in Graves' hyperthyroidism and ophthalmopathy. Germline loops: CDR1 SGHTA, CDR2 FQGTGA. J was trimmed by 3 bases and V by 5 bases; bases with no gene match: 5. The CDR3 spans 15 residues. Amplified regions were TCR beta CDR3 sequences from RNA transcripts. The HTBI primer set served for first-round RT-PCR of the TCR CDR3. TCRdb reanalysed the multiplex PCR reads using MiXCR and keeps one entry per CDR3 protein. The data contain approximately 300,000 distinct CDR3 sequences, around 19% of them singletons. This clonotype was seen repeatedly, ten times or more.

Sequencing was carried out using blood. The genes are TRBV7-3 and TRBJ2-1, with 9 bases that match TRBD1. The sequence was obtained from a man aged 45-65 years with Graves' ophthalmopathy. The CDR3 region has the DNA TGTGCCAGCAGCCCCCTGGGACAGGGCTACAATGAGCAGTTCTTC. It yields the protein CASSPLGQGYNEQFF.